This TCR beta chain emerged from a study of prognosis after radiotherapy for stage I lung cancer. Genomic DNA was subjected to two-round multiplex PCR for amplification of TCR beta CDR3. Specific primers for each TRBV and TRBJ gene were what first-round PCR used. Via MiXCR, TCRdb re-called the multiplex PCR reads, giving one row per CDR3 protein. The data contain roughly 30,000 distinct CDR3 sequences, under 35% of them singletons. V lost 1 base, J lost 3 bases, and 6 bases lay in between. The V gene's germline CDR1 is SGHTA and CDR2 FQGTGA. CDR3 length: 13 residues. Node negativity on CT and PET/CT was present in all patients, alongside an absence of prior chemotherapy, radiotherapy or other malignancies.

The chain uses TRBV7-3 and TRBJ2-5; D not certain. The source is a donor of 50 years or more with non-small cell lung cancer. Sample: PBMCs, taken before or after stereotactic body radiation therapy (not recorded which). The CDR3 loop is CASSLRPEETQYF. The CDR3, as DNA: TGTGCCAGCAGCTTAAGGCCAGAAGAGACCCAGTACTTC.